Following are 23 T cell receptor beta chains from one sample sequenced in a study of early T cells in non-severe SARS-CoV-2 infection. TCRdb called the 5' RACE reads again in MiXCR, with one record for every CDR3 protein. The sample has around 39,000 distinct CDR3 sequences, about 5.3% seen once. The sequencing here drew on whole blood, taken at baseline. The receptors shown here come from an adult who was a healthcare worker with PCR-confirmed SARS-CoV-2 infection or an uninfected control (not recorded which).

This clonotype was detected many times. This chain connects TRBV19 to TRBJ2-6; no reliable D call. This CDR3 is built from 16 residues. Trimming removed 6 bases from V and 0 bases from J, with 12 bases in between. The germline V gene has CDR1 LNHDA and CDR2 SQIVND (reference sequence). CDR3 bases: TGTGCCAGTAGCAAACAAACAGACTCTGGGGCCAACGTCCTGACTTTC. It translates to CASSKQTDSGANVLTF.

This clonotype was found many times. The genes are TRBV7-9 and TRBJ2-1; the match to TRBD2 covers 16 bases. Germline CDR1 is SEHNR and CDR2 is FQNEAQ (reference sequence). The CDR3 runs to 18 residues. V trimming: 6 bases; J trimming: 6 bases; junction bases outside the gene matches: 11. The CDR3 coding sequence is TGTGCCAGCAGAGCGGGACTAGCGGGAGGGCCAAGGCGCAATGAGCAGTTCTTC. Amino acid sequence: CASRAGLAGGPRRNEQFF.

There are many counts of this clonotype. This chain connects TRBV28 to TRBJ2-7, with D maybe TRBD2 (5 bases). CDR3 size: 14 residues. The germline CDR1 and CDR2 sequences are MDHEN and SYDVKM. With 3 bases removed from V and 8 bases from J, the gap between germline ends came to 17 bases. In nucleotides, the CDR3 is TGTGCCAGCAGTTTCGAGGGTACCATCGTCAAGCAGTACTTC. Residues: CASSFEGTIVKQYF.

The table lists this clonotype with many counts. The CDR3, as DNA: TGTGCCAGCAGTAGGCCCCTCGGAGGCTACACCTTC. Its protein product is CASSRPLGGYTF. The chain couples TRBV5-6 to TRBJ1-2; the D is unclear. Germline CDR1 SGHDT, CDR2 YYEEEE. The V and J ends lost 5 bases and 8 bases respectively, with 13 bases between them. The CDR3 is 12 amino acids.

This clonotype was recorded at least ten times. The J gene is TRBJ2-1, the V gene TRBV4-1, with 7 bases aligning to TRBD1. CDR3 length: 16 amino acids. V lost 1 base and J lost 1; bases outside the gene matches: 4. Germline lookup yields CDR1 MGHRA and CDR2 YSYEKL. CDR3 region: CASSQGPGQSYNEQFF. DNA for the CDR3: TGCGCCAGCAGCCAAGGACCGGGACAGTCCTACAATGAGCAGTTCTTC.

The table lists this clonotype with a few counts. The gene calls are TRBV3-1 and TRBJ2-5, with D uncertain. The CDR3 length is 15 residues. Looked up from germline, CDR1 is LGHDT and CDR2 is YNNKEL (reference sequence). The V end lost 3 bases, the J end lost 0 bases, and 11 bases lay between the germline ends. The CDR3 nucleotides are TGTGCCAGCAGCCATGCCACAGTGTACCAAGAGACCCAGTACTTC. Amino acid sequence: CASSHATVYQETQYF.

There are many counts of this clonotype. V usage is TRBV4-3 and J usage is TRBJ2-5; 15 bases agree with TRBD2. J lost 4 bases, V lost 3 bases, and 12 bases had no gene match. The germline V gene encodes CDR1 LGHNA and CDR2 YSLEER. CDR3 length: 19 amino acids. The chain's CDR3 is CASSQEPPGLAGGPETQYF. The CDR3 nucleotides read TGCGCCAGCAGCCAGGAACCCCCCGGACTAGCGGGAGGGCCAGAGACCCAGTACTTC.

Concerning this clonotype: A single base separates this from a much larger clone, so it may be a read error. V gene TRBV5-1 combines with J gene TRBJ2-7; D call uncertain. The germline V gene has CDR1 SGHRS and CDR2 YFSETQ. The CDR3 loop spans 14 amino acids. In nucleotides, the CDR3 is TGCGCCTGCAGCTTGGATACCACTTCCTACGAGCAGTACTTC. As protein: CACSLDTTSYEQYF.

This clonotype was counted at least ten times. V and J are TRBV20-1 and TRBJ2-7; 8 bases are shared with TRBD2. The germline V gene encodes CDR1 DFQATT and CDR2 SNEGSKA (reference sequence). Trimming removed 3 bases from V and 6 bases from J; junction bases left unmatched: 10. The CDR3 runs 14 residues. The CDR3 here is CSASSGLALGEQYV. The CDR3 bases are TGCAGTGCTAGTTCAGGACTAGCCTTGGGCGAGCAGTACGTC.

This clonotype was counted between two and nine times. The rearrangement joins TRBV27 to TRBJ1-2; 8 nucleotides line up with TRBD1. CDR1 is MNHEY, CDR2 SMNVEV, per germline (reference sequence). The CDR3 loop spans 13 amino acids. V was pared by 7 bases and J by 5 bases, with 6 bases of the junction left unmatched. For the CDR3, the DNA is TGTGCCAGCACCCCACAGGGGGGATATGGCTACACCTTC. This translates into CASTPQGGYGYTF.

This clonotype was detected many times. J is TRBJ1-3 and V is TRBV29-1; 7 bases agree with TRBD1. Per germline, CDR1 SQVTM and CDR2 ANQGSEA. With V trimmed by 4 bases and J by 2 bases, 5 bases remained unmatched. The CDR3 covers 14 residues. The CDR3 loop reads CSVGGQVAGNTIYF. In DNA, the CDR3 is TGCAGCGTTGGAGGACAGGTGGCTGGAAACACCATATATTTT.

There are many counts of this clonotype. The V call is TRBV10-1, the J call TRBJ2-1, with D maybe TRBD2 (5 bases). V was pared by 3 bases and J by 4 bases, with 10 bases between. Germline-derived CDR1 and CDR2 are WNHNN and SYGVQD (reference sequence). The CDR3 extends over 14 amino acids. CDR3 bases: TGCGCCAGCAGTGACACGGGAAATTACAATGAGCAGTTCTTC. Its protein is CASSDTGNYNEQFF.

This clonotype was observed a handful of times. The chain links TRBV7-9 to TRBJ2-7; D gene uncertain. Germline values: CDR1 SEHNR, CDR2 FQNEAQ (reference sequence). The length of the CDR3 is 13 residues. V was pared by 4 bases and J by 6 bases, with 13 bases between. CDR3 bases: TGTGCCAGCAGCTCCTCTATAGCCGGCGAGCAGTACTTC. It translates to CASSSSIAGEQYF.

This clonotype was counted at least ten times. The CDR3 nucleotides read TGTGCCAGCAGCTTGGGCGGCCCCTACGAGCAGTACGTC. Translating gives CASSLGGPYEQYV. This chain uses TRBV5-6 with TRBJ2-7, with D unresolved. CDR3 size: 13 residues. Germline V gives CDR1 SGHDT, CDR2 YYEEEE. V was clipped by 0 bases and J by 2 bases, with 6 bases between them.

CDR3 coding DNA: TGTGCCAGCAGCCCGCACCCAGGTAACTCCTACAATGAGCAGTTCTTC. This encodes CASSPHPGNSYNEQFF. This chain connects TRBV11-2 to TRBJ2-1, with D unresolved. CDR1 SGHAT and CDR2 FQNNGV come from the germline V gene. Trimming shortened V by 5 bases and J by 0 bases, and 14 bases separated the two germline ends. The CDR3 length is 16 residues.

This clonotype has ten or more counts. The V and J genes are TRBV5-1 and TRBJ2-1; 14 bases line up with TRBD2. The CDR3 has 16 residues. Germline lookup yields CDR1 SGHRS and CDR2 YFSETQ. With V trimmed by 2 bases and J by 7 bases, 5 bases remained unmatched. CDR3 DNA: TGCGCCAGCAGCTTTGGGACTAGCGGGAGTGGGAATGAGCAGTTCTTC. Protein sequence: CASSFGTSGSGNEQFF.

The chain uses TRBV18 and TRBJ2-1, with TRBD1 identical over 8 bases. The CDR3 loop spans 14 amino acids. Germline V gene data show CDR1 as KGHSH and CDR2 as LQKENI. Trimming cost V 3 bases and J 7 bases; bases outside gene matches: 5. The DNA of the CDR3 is TGTGCCAGCTCACCTCAGACAGGGGAGAATGAGCAGTTCTTC. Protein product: CASSPQTGENEQFF.

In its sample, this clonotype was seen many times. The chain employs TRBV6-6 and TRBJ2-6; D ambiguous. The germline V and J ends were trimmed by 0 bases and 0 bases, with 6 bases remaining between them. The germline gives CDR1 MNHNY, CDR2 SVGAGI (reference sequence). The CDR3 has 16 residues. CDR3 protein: CASSYSQSSGANVLTF. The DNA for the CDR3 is TGTGCCAGCAGTTACTCGCAGAGCTCTGGGGCCAACGTCCTGACTTTC.

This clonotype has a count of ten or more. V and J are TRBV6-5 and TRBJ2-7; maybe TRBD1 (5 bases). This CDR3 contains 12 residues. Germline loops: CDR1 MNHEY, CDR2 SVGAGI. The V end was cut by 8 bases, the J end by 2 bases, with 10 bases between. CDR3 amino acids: CASARTTYEQYF. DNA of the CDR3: TGTGCCAGCGCGAGGACAACCTACGAGCAGTACTTC.

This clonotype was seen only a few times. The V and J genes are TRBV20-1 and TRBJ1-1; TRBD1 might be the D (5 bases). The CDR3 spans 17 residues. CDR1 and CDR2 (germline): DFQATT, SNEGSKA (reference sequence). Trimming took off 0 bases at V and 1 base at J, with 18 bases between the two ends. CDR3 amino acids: CSARDNLGRDRNTEAFF. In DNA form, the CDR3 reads TGCAGTGCTAGAGATAATTTAGGACGAGACAGGAACACTGAAGCTTTCTTT.

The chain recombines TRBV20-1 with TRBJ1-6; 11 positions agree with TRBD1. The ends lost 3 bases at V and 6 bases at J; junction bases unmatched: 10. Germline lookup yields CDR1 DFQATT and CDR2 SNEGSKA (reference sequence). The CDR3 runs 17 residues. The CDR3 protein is CSARTARDRGSNSPLHF. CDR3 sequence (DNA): TGCAGTGCTAGGACGGCCCGGGACAGGGGGAGTAATTCACCCCTCCACTTT.

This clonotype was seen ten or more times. CDR3 protein: CSGSGRPTDTQYF. CDR3 coding DNA: TGCAGCGGTAGCGGGAGGCCGACGGATACGCAGTATTTT. This chain joins TRBV29-1 and TRBJ2-3; 10 bases fit TRBD2. The V segment lost 7 bases and the J segment 6 bases; nucleotides outside the gene matches: 7. Per germline, CDR1 SQVTM and CDR2 ANQGSEA. The CDR3 is 13 amino acids.

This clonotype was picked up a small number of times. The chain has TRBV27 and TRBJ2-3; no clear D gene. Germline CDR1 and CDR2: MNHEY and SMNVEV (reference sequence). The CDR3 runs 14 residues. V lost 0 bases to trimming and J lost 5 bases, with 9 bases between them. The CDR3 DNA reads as TGTGCCAGCAGTTTATCAGCGATTGGAGATACGCAGTATTTT. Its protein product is CASSLSAIGDTQYF.